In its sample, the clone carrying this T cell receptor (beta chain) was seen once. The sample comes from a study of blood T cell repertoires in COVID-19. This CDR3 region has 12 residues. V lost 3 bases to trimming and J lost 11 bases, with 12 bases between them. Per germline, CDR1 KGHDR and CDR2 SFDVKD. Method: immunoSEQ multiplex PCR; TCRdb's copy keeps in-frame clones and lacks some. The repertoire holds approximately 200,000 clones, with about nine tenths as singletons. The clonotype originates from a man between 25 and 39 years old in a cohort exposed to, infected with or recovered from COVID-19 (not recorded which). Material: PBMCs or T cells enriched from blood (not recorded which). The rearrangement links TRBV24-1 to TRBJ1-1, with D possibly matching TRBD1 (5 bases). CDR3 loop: CATSDPKGRAFF. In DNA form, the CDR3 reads TGTGCCACCAGTGATCCGAAGGGGAGGGCTTTCTTT.